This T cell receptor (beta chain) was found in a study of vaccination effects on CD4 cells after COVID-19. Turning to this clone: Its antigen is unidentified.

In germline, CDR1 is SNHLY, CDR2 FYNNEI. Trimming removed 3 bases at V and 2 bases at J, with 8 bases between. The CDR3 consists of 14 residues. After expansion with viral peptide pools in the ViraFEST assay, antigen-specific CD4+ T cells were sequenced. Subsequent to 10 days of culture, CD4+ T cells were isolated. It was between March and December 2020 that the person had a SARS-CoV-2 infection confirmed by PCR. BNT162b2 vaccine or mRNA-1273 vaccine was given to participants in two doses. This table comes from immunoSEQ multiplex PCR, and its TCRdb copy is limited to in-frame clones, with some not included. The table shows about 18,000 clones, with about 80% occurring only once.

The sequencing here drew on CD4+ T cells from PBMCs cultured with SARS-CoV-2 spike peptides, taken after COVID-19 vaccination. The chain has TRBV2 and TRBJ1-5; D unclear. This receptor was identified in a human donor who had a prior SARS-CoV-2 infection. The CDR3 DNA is TGTGCCAGCAGTGATATCGAAGGCAATCAGCCCCAGCATTTT. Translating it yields CASSDIEGNQPQHF.